This passage covers 15 T cell receptor beta chains from one sample sequenced in a study of vaccination and CD4 T cells after COVID-19. The antigens of these receptors remain unknown. Documented treatment: roughly 11-day PBMC culture with coronavirus spike peptide pools or control peptides (ViraFEST assay). Cultured CD4+ T-cell DNA underwent Oncomine TCR Beta short-read sequencing. TCRdb independently ran MiXCR on the PCR reads; one entry per CDR3 protein. The table shows under 9,000 distinct CDR3 sequences, with approximately 70% occurring only once. The sample taken for sequencing was CD4+ T cells from blood, cultured in vitro. These receptors were collected from a human donor who had recovered from COVID-19.

This sequence joins TRBV11-2 and TRBJ1-6; D gene ambiguous. Deletions cut 0 bases from V and 7 bases from J, with 7 bases between. This CDR3 is 14 amino acids long. The germline V gene has CDR1 SGHAT and CDR2 FQNNGV. CDR3 loop: CASSLEGLNSPLHF. DNA for the CDR3: TGTGCCAGCAGCTTAGAAGGCCTCAATTCACCCCTCCACTTT.

The chain uses TRBV6-1 and TRBJ1-2, with 7 nucleotides matching TRBD1. The CDR3 is 18 amino acids. From germline, CDR1 is MNHNS and CDR2 SASEGT. V was clipped by 6 bases and J by 7 bases; unmatched bases: 23. CDR3 region: CASSRTTDRDSGGGGYTF. CDR3 coding DNA: TGTGCCAGCAGCAGGACAACGGACCGGGACAGCGGGGGAGGTGGCTACACCTTC.

This chain connects TRBV7-9 to TRBJ2-7; a possible D gene is TRBD1 (6 bases). CDR3 size: 14 residues. Trimming removed 3 bases from V and 3 bases from J, with 12 bases in between. Germline CDR1 reads SEHNR; CDR2 reads FQNEAQ (reference sequence). CDR3 protein: CASSFQGKLYEQYF. In DNA, the CDR3 is TGTGCCAGCAGCTTTCAGGGGAAACTCTACGAGCAGTACTTC.

The chain recombines TRBV20-1 with TRBJ1-5; possible D gene TRBD1, 5 bases. The CDR3 length is 15 residues. The V gene's germline CDR1 is DFQATT and CDR2 SNEGSKA (reference sequence). The ends were cut back, 5 bases at V and 3 bases at J, with 17 bases in the middle. As DNA, the CDR3 is TGCAGTGCTTCCGCCGGGGGGGATGTCAATCAGCCCCAGCATTTT. It encodes CSASAGGDVNQPQHF.

In its sample, this clonotype was seen a few times. This chain uses TRBV6-2 or TRBV6-3 with TRBJ1-2; 10 bases are shared with TRBD1. J was trimmed by 5 bases and V by 7 bases; bases with no gene match: 4. Germline CDR1 and CDR2: MNHEY and SVGEGT. The CDR3 has 13 amino acids. CDR3 loop: CASTEDRGYGYTF. CDR3 in DNA: TGTGCCAGCACAGAGGACAGGGGGTATGGCTACACCTTC.

The chain joins TRBV20-1 to TRBJ2-5; 7 bases agree with TRBD1. The trim removed 0 bases at V and 6 bases at J, leaving 4 bases unmatched. Germline V lookup: CDR1 DFQATT, CDR2 SNEGSKA (reference sequence). CDR3 length: 13 amino acids. The DNA for the CDR3 is TGCAGTGCTAGAGATTTACAGGGGAAGACCCAGTACTTC. Its protein product is CSARDLQGKTQYF.

V is TRBV7-2 and J is TRBJ2-4, with TRBD1 matching over 9 bases. Germline CDR1 is SGHTA and CDR2 is FQGNSA. The CDR3 loop spans 16 amino acids. The V gene end was trimmed by 4 bases and the J gene end by 7 bases; junction bases not matched to a gene: 11. The CDR3 DNA reads as TGTGCCAGCAGCTGGACAGGGGACCCCAAATGGAACATTCAGTACTTC. Amino acids: CASSWTGDPKWNIQYF. Full variable domain (remainder filled in from reference TRBV7-2 and TRBJ2-4): GAGVSQSPSNKVTEKGKDVELRCDPISGHTALYWYRQSLGQGLEFLIYFQGNSAPDKSGLPSDRFSAERTGGSVSTLTIQRTQQEDSAVYLCASSWTGDPKWNIQYFGAGTRLSVL.

The CDR3 loop is CASSFGLSPDTQYF. CDR3 nucleotides: TGTGCCAGCAGTTTCGGACTATCCCCAGATACGCAGTATTTT. The gene calls are TRBV27 and TRBJ2-3; tentative D call: TRBD2 (6 bases). Per germline, CDR1 MNHEY and CDR2 SMNVEV (reference sequence). Trimming stripped 3 bases from V and 4 bases from J, with 11 bases between. This CDR3 has 14 residues.

This chain connects TRBV7-9 to TRBJ1-1; 10 positions match TRBD1. This CDR3 is built from 13 residues. Germline-derived CDR1 and CDR2 are SEHNR and FQNEAQ (reference sequence). The J segment lost 10 bases and the V segment lost 6 bases, leaving 8 bases of the junction unmatched. Here the CDR3 DNA reads TGTGCCAGCAGTCTTGACAGGGGGCTGAGAGCTTTCTTT. Amino acids: CASSLDRGLRAFF.

The chain is built from TRBV5-1 and TRBJ1-1, with a possible D match to TRBD1 (5 bases). CDR1 and CDR2 from the germline V gene are SGHRS and YFSETQ. Trimming removed 3 bases at V and 7 bases at J, with 16 bases between. This CDR3 contains 14 residues. CDR3 sequence: CASSSGGGVGEAFF. CDR3 DNA sequence: TGCGCCAGCAGCTCGGGGGGTGGGGTTGGTGAAGCTTTCTTT.

The chain recombines TRBV27 with TRBJ1-1; weak D call: TRBD1 (5 bases). V shed 3 bases and J shed 1 base, with 12 bases lying between them. The CDR3 sequence is 15 residues long. Germline CDR1 reads MNHEY; CDR2 reads SMNVEV (reference sequence). The CDR3 region has the DNA TGTGCCAGCAGTTTGGGGATAAGGGGGAACACTGAAGCTTTCTTT. It codes for CASSLGIRGNTEAFF.

The chain employs TRBV27 and TRBJ2-7; D uncertain. The V gene lost 5 bases and the J gene lost 2 bases, with 19 bases spanning the gap. The germline V gene has CDR1 MNHEY and CDR2 SMNVEV (reference sequence). There are 16 residues in the CDR3. The CDR3 region has the DNA TGTGCCAGCAGTCCGCTGAGCGCTAACCCGCCCTACGAGCAGTACTTC. Its translation is CASSPLSANPPYEQYF.

This clonotype has only a few counts. The V call is TRBV7-9, the J call TRBJ2-1; unclear D gene. Trimming cost V 6 bases and J 2 bases, with 17 bases left between them. This CDR3 has 16 amino acids. Germline CDR1 and CDR2: SEHNR and FQNEAQ (reference sequence). CDR3 amino acids: CASSHRALLTYNEQFF. CDR3 bases: TGTGCCAGCAGTCACCGCGCCCTCCTGACCTACAATGAGCAGTTCTTC.

The V gene is TRBV29-1, the J gene TRBJ2-3; the D is unclear. The ends were cut back, 2 bases at V and 1 base at J, with 4 bases in the middle. Germline CDR1 and CDR2: SQVTM and ANQGSEA. The CDR3 has 12 amino acids. CDR3 protein: CSVERGTDTQYF. The CDR3 coding sequence is TGCAGCGTTGAAAGGGGCACAGATACGCAGTATTTT.

The V gene is TRBV7-8, the J gene TRBJ2-7; D is perhaps TRBD1 or TRBD2 (5 bases each). Germline CDR1 is SGHVS and CDR2 is FQNEAQ. The CDR3 totals 13 residues. V dropped 1 base and J dropped 6 bases, with 10 bases sitting between them. Here the CDR3 reads CASSLEGRGEQYF. CDR3 DNA sequence: TGTGCCAGCAGCTTAGAGGGGAGAGGCGAGCAGTACTTC.